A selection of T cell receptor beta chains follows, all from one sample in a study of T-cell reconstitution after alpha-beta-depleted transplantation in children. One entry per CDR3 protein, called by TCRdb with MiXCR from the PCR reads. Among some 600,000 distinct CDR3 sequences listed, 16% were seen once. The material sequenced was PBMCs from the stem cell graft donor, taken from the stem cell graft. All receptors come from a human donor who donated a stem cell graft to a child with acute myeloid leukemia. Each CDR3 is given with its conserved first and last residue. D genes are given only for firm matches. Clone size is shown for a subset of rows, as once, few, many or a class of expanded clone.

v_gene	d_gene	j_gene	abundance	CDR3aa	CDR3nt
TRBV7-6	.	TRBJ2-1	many	CASSFMGAPTNEQFF	TGTGCCAGCAGCTTCATGGGGGCCCCAACCAATGAGCAGTTCTTC
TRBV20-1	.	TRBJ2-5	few	CSARTETQYF	TGCAGTGCTAGAACAGAGACCCAGTACTTC
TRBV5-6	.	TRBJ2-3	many	CASSFGTIASTDTQYF	TGTGCCAGCAGCTTCGGAACAATAGCTAGCACAGATACGCAGTATTTT
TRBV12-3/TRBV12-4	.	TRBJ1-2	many	CASSVSVGGTDGYTF	TGTGCCAGCAGTGTCAGCGTGGGGGGAACGGATGGCTACACCTTC
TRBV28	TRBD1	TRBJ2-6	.	CASSSPLGGQGTGANVLTF	TGTGCCAGCAGTTCACCGCTAGGGGGACAGGGGACTGGGGCCAACGTCCTGACTTTC
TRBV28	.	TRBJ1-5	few	CASSLRGFPNQPQHF	TGTGCCAGCAGTTTGAGAGGGTTCCCCAATCAGCCCCAGCATTTT
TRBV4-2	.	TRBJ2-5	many	CASSHASGFVQEKTQYF	TGTGCCAGCAGCCACGCGAGCGGCTTCGTGCAAGAGAAGACCCAGTACTTC
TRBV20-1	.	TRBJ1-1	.	CSARDGAANTEAFF	TGCAGTGCTAGAGATGGGGCAGCGAACACTGAAGCTTTCTTT
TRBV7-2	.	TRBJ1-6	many	CASSLTGRAYNSPLHF	TGTGCCAGCAGCTTAACAGGGAGGGCCTATAATTCACCCCTCCACTTT
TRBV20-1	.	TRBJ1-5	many	CSARDLDSNQPQHF	TGCAGTGCTAGAGATCTGGATAGCAATCAGCCCCAGCATTTT
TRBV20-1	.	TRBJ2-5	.	CSATRQGGAETQYF	TGCAGTGCAACCCGACAGGGAGGGGCGGAGACCCAGTACTTC
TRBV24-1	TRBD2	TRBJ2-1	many	CATSDLGGDYNEQFF	TGTGCCACCAGTGACCTCGGGGGGGACTACAATGAGCAGTTCTTC
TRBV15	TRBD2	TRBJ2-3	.	CATSSLLAGDGDTQYF	TGTGCCACCAGCAGTTTACTAGCGGGGGACGGAGATACGCAGTATTTT
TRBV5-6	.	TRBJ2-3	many	CASSLGGLTQYF	TGTGCCAGCAGCTTGGGGGGACTCACGCAGTATTTT
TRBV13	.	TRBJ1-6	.	CASSTSTGQDSPLHF	TGTGCCAGCAGCACAAGTACGGGTCAGGATTCACCCCTCCACTTT
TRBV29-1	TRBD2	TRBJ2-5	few	CSAERLASQETQYF	TGCAGCGCTGAGAGACTAGCGTCACAAGAGACCCAGTACTTC
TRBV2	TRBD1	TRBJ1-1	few	CAGTTDRGPIEAFF	TGTGCCGGCACCACGGACAGGGGGCCCATTGAAGCTTTCTTT
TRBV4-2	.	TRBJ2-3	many	CASSQGGEGFGADTQYF	TGTGCCAGCAGCCAAGGCGGAGAGGGCTTCGGCGCAGATACGCAGTATTTT
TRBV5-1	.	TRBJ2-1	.	CASSLAGGHFF	TGCGCCAGCAGCTTGGCTGGGGGACACTTCTTC
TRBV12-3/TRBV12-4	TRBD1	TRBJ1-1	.	CASSPGTDGLNTEAFF	TGTGCCAGCAGTCCAGGGACAGACGGATTGAACACTGAAGCTTTCTTT
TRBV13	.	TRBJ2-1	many	CASSSRLSGLSYEQFF	TGTGCCAGCAGCTCCCGACTTTCGGGACTGTCGTATGAGCAGTTCTTC
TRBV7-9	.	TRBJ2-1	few	CASSLSREARNEQFF	TGTGCCAGCAGCTTATCCAGGGAGGCCAGAAATGAGCAGTTCTTC
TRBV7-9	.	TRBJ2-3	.	CASSLTRGGTDTQYF	TGTGCCAGCAGCTTAACCAGGGGTGGCACAGATACGCAGTATTTT
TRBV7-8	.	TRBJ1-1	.	CASSLALSGVSTEAFF	TGTGCCAGCAGCTTAGCTCTCTCGGGGGTGAGCACTGAAGCTTTCTTT
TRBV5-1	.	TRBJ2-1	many	CASEFGDEQFF	TGCGCCAGCGAATTTGGAGATGAGCAGTTCTTC
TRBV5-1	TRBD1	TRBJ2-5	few	CASSPGQTEETQYF	TGCGCCAGCAGCCCGGGACAGACCGAAGAGACCCAGTACTTC
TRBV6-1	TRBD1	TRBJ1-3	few	CASRRQGGNTIYF	TGTGCCAGCAGACGACAGGGAGGAAACACCATATATTTT
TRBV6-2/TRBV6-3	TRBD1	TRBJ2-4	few	CASQGQGKNIQYF	TGTGCCAGCCAGGGACAGGGAAAAAACATTCAGTACTTC
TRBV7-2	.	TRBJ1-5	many	CASSLTQGQPQHF	TGTGCCAGCAGCTTGACACAGGGTCAGCCCCAGCATTTT
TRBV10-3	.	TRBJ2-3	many	CAISSTDTQYF	TGTGCCATCAGCAGCACAGATACGCAGTATTTT
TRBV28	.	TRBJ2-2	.	CASSTNWRLLNTGELFF	TGTGCCAGCAGCACAAATTGGCGTCTATTGAACACCGGGGAGCTGTTTTTT
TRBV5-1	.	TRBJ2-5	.	CASRSGAGNSETQYF	TGCGCCAGCCGATCGGGGGCAGGGAATTCGGAGACCCAGTACTTC
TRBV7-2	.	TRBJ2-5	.	CASSPRRTQETQYF	TGTGCCAGCAGCCCTCGACGGACTCAAGAGACCCAGTACTTC
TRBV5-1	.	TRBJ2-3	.	CASSPRTVPSTDTQYF	TGCGCCAGCAGCCCACGGACTGTTCCTAGCACAGATACGCAGTATTTT
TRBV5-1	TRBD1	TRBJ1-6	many	CASSITGDANSPLHF	TGCGCCAGCAGCATTACAGGGGATGCGAATTCACCCCTCCACTTT
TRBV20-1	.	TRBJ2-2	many	CSARVRGGNTGELFF	TGCAGTGCTAGAGTAAGGGGCGGGAACACCGGGGAGCTGTTTTTT
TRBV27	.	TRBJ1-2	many	CASSLTGGLYGYTF	TGTGCCAGCAGTTTAACCGGTGGCCTCTATGGCTACACCTTC